This T cell receptor beta chain comes out of a study of blood T cell repertoires in COVID-19. As for the study in general: Acute and convalescent COVID-19 samples came from the United States, Italy and Spain. Sources were T cells, B-cell-depleted T cells, or PBMCs; the material itself was cDNA or gDNA.

In the authors' workflow: Estimation of nucleated cell counts was performed using reference gene primer amplification. Generated by immunoSEQ multiplex PCR, the TCRdb table keeps only in-frame clones and is missing some. The V and J calls and clone size were taken over from that table, and D and trimming were inferred from the DNA. This sample has approximately 60,000 clones, with roughly 76% found just once. From germline, CDR1 is LNHNV and CDR2 YYDKDF (reference sequence). With 0 bases clipped from V and 7 bases from J, the junction kept 3 bases outside the gene matches. The CDR3 is 13 amino acids. This clone has just one count.

This chain connects TRBV15 to TRBJ2-7; the match to TRBD1 covers 7 bases. The receptor was derived from a human donor in a cohort sampled during active COVID-19. Sequences were obtained from peripheral blood. The CDR3 sequence: CATSRETGTEQYF. CDR3 sequence (DNA): TGTGCCACCAGCAGAGAGACAGGGACGGAGCAGTACTTC.